The rows below give T cell receptor beta chains drawn from one sample of a study of blood T cell repertoires in COVID-19. Sequenced by immunoSEQ multiplex PCR; TCRdb stores in-frame clones only, minus some. The data contain fewer than 300,000 clones, less than 85% of them singletons. The sample consisted of peripheral blood. These receptors came from a young woman with acute or convalescent COVID-19. Each CDR3 is given with its conserved first and last residue. D genes are given only for firm matches.

d_gene: -
v_gene: TRBV13
j_gene: TRBJ2-1
CDR3nt: TGTGCCAGCAGCTTAGTTAGTCGAAGGGAAGCGGCGGGGGAGCAGTTCTTC
CDR3aa: CASSLVSRREAAGEQFF

d_gene: TRBD1
v_gene: TRBV6-5
j_gene: TRBJ2-7
CDR3nt: TGTGCCAGCAGTTCCGGGACAGGGATATCCTACGAGCAGTACTTC
CDR3aa: CASSSGTGISYEQYF

d_gene: TRBD1
v_gene: TRBV2
j_gene: TRBJ2-1
CDR3nt: TGTGCCAGCAGTCCCAAAATCGGGACAGGGGGTTATGAGCAGTTCTTC
CDR3aa: CASSPKIGTGGYEQFF

d_gene: TRBD1
v_gene: TRBV29-1
j_gene: TRBJ1-1
CDR3nt: TGCAGCGTCCCCCGCAGGGGGGAGACTGAAGCTTTCTTT
CDR3aa: CSVPRRGETEAFF

d_gene: TRBD2
v_gene: TRBV25-1
j_gene: TRBJ2-1
CDR3nt: TGTGCCAGCGGACAAAGCGGGAGCAGCTCCTACAATGAGCAGTTCTTC
CDR3aa: CASGQSGSSSYNEQFF

d_gene: TRBD2
v_gene: TRBV6-5
j_gene: TRBJ2-7
CDR3nt: TGTGCCAGCACCGTAGCGGGTCGCTCCTACGAGCAGTACTTC
CDR3aa: CASTVAGRSYEQYF

d_gene: TRBD1
v_gene: TRBV29-1
j_gene: TRBJ1-5
CDR3nt: TGCAGCGCTACAGGGGGATATGGCAATCAGCCCCAGCATTTT
CDR3aa: CSATGGYGNQPQHF

d_gene: -
v_gene: TRBV30
j_gene: TRBJ2-7
CDR3nt: TGTGCCTGGAGTATTTACAGGGCCTACGAGCAGTACTTC
CDR3aa: CAWSIYRAYEQYF

d_gene: TRBD1
v_gene: TRBV5-6
j_gene: TRBJ2-7
CDR3nt: TGTGCCAGCTATTCCCCTCGGACAGGGAGTTTTCCAGTGGACTTC
CDR3aa: CASYSPRTGSFPVDF

d_gene: TRBD1
v_gene: TRBV12-5
j_gene: TRBJ2-7
CDR3nt: TGTGCTAGTGGTTCGGACAGGGCGTACTTC
CDR3aa: CASGSDRAYF

d_gene: TRBD2
v_gene: TRBV4-3
j_gene: TRBJ2-3
CDR3nt: TGCGCCAGCAGCCAATTCACGGGACTAGCGAAAAATTGGGGAGATACGCAGTATTTT
CDR3aa: CASSQFTGLAKNWGDTQYF